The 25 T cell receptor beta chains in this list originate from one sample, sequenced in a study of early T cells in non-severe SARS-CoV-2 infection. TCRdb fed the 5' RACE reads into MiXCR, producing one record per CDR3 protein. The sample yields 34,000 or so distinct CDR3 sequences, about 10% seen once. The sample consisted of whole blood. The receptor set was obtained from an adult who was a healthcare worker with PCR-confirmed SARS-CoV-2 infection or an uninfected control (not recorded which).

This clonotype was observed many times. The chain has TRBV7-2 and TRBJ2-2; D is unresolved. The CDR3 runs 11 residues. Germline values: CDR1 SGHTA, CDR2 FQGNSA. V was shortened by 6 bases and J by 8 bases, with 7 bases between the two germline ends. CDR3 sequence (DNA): TGTGCCAGCAGTCTTAGAGGGGAGCTGTTTTTT. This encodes CASSLRGELFF.

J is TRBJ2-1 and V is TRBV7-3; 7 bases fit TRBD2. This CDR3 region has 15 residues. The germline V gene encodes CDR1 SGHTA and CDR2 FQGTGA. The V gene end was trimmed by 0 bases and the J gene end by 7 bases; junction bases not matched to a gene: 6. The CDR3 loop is CASSLTAGWGNEQFF. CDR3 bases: TGTGCCAGCAGCTTAACAGCGGGGTGGGGAAATGAGCAGTTCTTC.

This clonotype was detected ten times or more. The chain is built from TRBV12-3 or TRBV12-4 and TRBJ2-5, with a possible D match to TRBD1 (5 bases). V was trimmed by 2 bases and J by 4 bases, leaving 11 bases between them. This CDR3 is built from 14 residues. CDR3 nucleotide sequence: TGTGCCAGCAGTTTACTGGGGCCCACAGAGACCCAGTACTTC. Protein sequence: CASSLLGPTETQYF.

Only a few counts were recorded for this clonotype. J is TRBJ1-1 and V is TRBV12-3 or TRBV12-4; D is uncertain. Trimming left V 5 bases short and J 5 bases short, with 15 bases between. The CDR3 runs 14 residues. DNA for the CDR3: TGTGCCAGCAGTCCTGGGCCTCCGCGGACTGAAGCTTTCTTT. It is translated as CASSPGPPRTEAFF.

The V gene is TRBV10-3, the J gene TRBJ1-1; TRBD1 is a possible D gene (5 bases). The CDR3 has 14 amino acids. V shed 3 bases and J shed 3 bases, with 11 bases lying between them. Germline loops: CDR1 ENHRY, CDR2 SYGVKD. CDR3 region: CAISDIGGHTEAFF. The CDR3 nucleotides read TGTGCCATCAGTGATATTGGGGGACACACTGAAGCTTTCTTT.

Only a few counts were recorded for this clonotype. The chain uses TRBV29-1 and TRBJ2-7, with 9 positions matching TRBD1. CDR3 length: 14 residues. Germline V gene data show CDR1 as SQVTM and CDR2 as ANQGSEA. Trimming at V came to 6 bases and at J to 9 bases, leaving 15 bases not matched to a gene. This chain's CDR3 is CSVDGQGSAMAQYF. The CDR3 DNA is TGCAGCGTAGACGGACAGGGGTCGGCTATGGCGCAGTACTTC.

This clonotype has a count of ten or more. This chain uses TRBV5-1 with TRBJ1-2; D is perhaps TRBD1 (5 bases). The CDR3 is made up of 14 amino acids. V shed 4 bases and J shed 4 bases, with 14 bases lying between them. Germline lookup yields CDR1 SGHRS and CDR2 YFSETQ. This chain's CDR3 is CASSPTTVGYGYTF. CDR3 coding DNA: TGCGCCAGCAGCCCTACGACAGTTGGCTATGGCTACACCTTC.

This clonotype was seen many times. This CDR3 reads CSATQVGQNNYGYTF. CDR3 DNA sequence: TGCAGTGCTACTCAAGTTGGACAGAATAACTATGGCTACACCTTC. The gene calls are TRBV20-1 and TRBJ1-2; possibly TRBD1 for D (6 bases). Trimming cost V 4 bases and J 1 base, with 16 bases left between them. Germline assignment: CDR1 DFQATT and CDR2 SNEGSKA (reference sequence). This CDR3 comprises 15 residues.

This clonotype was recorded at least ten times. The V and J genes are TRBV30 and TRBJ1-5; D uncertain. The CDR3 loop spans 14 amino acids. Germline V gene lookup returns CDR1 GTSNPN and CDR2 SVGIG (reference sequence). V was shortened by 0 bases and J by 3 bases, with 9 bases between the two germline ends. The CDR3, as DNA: TGTGCCTGGAGTGTAGGAGGGCCCAATCAGCCCCAGCATTTT. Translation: CAWSVGGPNQPQHF.

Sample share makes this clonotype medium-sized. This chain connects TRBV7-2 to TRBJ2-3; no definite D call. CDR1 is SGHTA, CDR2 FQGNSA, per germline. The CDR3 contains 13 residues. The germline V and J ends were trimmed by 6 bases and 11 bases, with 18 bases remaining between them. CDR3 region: CASSPNIGLKQYF. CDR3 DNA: TGTGCCAGCAGTCCCAACATCGGGCTTAAGCAGTATTTT.

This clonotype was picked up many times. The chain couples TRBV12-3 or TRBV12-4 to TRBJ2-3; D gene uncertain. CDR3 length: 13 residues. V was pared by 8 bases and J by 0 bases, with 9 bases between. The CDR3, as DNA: TGTGCCAGCTGGGTAGCAAGCACAGATACGCAGTATTTT. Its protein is CASWVASTDTQYF.

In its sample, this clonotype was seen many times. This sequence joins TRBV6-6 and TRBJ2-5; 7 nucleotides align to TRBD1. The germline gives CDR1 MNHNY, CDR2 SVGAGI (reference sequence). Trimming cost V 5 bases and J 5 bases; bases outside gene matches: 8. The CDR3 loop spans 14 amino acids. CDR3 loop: CASSRDRLAETQYF. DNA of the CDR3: TGTGCCAGCAGTCGGGACAGACTGGCGGAGACCCAGTACTTC.

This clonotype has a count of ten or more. The CDR3 DNA reads as TGTGCCAGCTCACCACCGGCATCTAGGCAGACCCAGTACTTC. It is translated as CASSPPASRQTQYF. The chain couples TRBV18 to TRBJ2-5; D gene unclear. The ends were cut back, 0 bases at V and 6 bases at J, with 11 bases in the middle. Germline assignment: CDR1 KGHSH and CDR2 LQKENI. The CDR3 runs 14 residues.

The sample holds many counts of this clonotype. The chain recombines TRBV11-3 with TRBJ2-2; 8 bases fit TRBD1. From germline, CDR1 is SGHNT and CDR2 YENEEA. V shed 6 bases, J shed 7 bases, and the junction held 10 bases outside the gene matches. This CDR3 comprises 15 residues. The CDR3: CASSDRPGQVGELFF. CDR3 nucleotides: TGTGCCAGCAGTGATCGCCCGGGACAGGTCGGGGAGCTGTTTTTT.

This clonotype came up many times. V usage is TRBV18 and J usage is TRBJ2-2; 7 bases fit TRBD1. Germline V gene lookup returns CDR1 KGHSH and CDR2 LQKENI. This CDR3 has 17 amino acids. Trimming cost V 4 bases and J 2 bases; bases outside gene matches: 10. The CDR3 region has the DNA TGTGCCAGCTCACTCAAGGCTGGGACAGTTAACACCGGGGAGCTGTTTTTT. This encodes CASSLKAGTVNTGELFF.

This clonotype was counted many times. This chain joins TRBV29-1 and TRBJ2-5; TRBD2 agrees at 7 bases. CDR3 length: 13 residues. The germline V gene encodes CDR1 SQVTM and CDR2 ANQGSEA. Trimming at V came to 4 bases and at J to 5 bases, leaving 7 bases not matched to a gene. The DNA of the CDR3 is TGCAGCGTTGTCCCGACTAGCTCCGAGACCCAGTACTTC. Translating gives CSVVPTSSETQYF. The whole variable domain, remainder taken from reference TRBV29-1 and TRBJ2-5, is SAVISQKPSRDICQRGTSLTIQCQVDSQVTMMFWYRQQPGQSLTLIATANQGSEATYESGFVIDKFPISRPNLTFSTLTVSNMSPEDSSIYLCSVVPTSSETQYFGPGTRLLVL.

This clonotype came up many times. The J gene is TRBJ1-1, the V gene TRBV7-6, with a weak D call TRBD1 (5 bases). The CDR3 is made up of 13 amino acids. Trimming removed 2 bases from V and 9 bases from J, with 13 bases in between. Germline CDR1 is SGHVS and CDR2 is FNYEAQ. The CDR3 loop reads CASSLFDSSQAFF. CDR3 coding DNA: TGTGCCAGCAGCTTATTTGACAGCAGCCAAGCTTTCTTT. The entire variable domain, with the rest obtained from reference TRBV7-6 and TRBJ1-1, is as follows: GAGVSQSPRYKVTKRGQDVALRCDPISGHVSLYWYRQALGQGPEFLTYFNYEAQQDKSGLPNDRFSAERPEGSISTLTIQRTEQRDSAMYRCASSLFDSSQAFFGQGTRLTVV.

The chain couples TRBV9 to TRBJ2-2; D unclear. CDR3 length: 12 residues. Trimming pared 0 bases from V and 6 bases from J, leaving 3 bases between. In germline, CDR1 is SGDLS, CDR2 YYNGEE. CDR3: CASSVVPGELFF. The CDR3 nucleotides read TGTGCCAGCAGCGTAGTCCCCGGGGAGCTGTTTTTT. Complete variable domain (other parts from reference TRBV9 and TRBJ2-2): DSGVTQTPKHLITATGQRVTLRCSPRSGDLSVYWYQQSLDQGLQFLIQYYNGEERAKGNILERFSAQQFPDLHSELNLSSLELGDSALYFCASSVVPGELFFGEGSRLTVL.

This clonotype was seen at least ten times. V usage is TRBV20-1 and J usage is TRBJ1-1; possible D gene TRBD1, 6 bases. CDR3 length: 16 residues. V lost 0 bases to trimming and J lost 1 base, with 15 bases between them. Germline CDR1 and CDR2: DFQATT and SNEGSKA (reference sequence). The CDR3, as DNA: TGCAGTGCTAGAGATCCTTCTCTAGGGGGGAACACTGAAGCTTTCTTT. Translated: CSARDPSLGGNTEAFF.

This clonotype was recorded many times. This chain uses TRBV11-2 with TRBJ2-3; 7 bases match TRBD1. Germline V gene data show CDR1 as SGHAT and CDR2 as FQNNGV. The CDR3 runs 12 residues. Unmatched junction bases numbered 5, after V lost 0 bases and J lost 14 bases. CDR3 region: CASSLDRQGGYF. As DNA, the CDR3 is TGTGCCAGCAGCTTAGATCGACAGGGTGGGTATTTT.

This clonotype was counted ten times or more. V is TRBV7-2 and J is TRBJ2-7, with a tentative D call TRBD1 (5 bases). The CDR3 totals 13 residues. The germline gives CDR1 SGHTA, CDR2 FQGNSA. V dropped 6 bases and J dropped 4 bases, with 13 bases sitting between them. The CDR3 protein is CASSSGPQYEQYF. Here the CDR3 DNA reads TGTGCCAGCAGTTCAGGGCCTCAATACGAGCAGTACTTC.

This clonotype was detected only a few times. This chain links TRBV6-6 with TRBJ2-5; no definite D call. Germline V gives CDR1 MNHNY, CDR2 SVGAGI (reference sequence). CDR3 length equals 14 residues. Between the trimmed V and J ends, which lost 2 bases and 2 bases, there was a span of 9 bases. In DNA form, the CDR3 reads TGTGCCAGCAGTTACCTTGCGAGTCAAGAGACCCAGTACTTC. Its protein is CASSYLASQETQYF.

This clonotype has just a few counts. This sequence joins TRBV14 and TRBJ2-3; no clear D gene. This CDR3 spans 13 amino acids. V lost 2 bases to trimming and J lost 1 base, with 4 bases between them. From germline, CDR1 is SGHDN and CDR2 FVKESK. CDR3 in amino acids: CASSQSGTDTQYF. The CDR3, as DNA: TGTGCCAGCAGCCAATCGGGCACAGATACGCAGTATTTT.

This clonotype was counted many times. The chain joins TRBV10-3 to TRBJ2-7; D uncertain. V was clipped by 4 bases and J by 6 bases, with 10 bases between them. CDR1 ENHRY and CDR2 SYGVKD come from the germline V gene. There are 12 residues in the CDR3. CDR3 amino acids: CAISVSASEQYF. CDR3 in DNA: TGTGCCATCAGTGTATCAGCCTCCGAGCAGTACTTC.

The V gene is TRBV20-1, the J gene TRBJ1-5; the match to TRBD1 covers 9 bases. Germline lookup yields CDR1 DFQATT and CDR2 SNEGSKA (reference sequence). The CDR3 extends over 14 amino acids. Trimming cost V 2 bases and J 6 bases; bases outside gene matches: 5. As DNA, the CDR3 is TGCAGTGCTAGAAAGACAGGGGGGATTCAGCCCCAGCATTTT. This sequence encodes CSARKTGGIQPQHF.